This T cell receptor (beta chain) was sequenced for a study of cytomegalovirus exposure and HLA in healthy donors. This clone was counted only a few times. 60 Vbeta and 13 Jbeta primers were used in PCR. The data were produced by immunoSEQ multiplex PCR, yet TCRdb's version contains in-frame clones alone and is incomplete. This sample has approximately 35,000 clones, with roughly 64% found just once. Sample: PBMCs. The clonotype was recovered from a middle-aged man in good health and CMV-seropositive.

CDR3 sequence: CASSPGGSGQGVFDEQFF. For the CDR3, the DNA is TGTGCCAGCAGCCCAGGGGGGTCGGGACAGGGGGTGTTCGATGAGCAGTTCTTC. V is TRBV7-9 and J is TRBJ2-1, with 11 bases lining up with TRBD1. V trimming: 5 bases; J trimming: 8 bases; junction bases outside the gene matches: 17. The germline gives CDR1 SEHNR, CDR2 FQNEAQ (reference sequence). This CDR3 contains 18 residues.